Below, 7 T cell receptor beta chains from the same sample are listed, as sequenced in a study of T cell changes during pregnancy in multiple sclerosis. This table comes from immunoSEQ multiplex PCR, and its TCRdb copy is limited to in-frame clones, with some not included. Altogether around 66,000 clones are present, roughly nine tenths being singletons, with the ten largest covering under 2.5%. This specimen was peripheral blood, taken in the third trimester of pregnancy. The receptors originated from a female donor in good health, enrolled as a control in a pregnancy study.

This clone was observed once. This chain links TRBV18 with TRBJ1-1; no clear D. The germline V and J ends were trimmed by 3 bases and 2 bases, with 7 bases remaining between them. CDR1 and CDR2 (germline): KGHSH, LQKENI. This CDR3 contains 13 residues. DNA of the CDR3: TGTGCCAGCTCACCTTACAGAAACACTGAAGCTTTCTTT. Translating it yields CASSPYRNTEAFF. The complete variable domain, with remaining parts taken from reference TRBV18 and TRBJ1-1, reads NAGVMQNPRHLVRRRGQEARLRCSPMKGHSHVYWYRQLPEEGLKFMVYLQKENIIDESGMPKERFSAEFPKEGPSILRIQQVVRGDSAAYFCASSPYRNTEAFFGQGTRLTVV.

The chain is built from TRBV11-1 and TRBJ1-1; 11 bases fit TRBD1. The CDR3 has 17 amino acids. Germline V gene sequence: CDR1 SGHAT, CDR2 FQDESV (reference sequence). Trimming took 5 bases from V and 2 from J; bases not matched to a gene: 10. Here the CDR3 reads CASSLTRTGGFNTEAFF. The CDR3 DNA reads as TGTGCCAGCAGCCTCACCCGGACAGGGGGCTTTAACACTGAAGCTTTCTTT. The full variable domain, completed using reference TRBV11-1 and TRBJ1-1, is EAEVAQSPRYKITEKSQAVAFWCDPISGHATLYWYRQILGQGPELLVQFQDESVVDDSQLPKDRFSAERLKGVDSTLKIQPAELGDSAMYLCASSLTRTGGFNTEAFFGQGTRLTVV.

This chain uses TRBV7-6 with TRBJ2-2, with 14 bases aligning to TRBD2. The CDR3 totals 18 residues. Per germline, CDR1 SGHVS and CDR2 FNYEAQ. The V gene end was trimmed by 2 bases and the J gene end by 3 bases; junction bases not matched to a gene: 5. DNA of the CDR3: TGTGCCAGCAGCTTAAGACTAGCGGGGGGGCTTGACACCGGGGAGCTGTTTTTT. This sequence encodes CASSLRLAGGLDTGELFF.

This clone was picked up one time. V usage is TRBV18 and J usage is TRBJ1-1, with a weak D call TRBD1 (6 bases). Germline assignment: CDR1 KGHSH and CDR2 LQKENI. The CDR3 consists of 13 residues. Trimming cost V 1 base and J 6 bases, with 9 bases left between them. CDR3: CASSPQTGPEAFF. CDR3 sequence (DNA): TGTGCCAGCTCACCACAAACAGGGCCTGAAGCTTTCTTT. The whole variable domain, filled in from reference TRBV18 and TRBJ1-1, reads NAGVMQNPRHLVRRRGQEARLRCSPMKGHSHVYWYRQLPEEGLKFMVYLQKENIIDESGMPKERFSAEFPKEGPSILRIQQVVRGDSAAYFCASSPQTGPEAFFGQGTRLTVV.

This chain connects TRBV9 to TRBJ1-4; D perhaps matches TRBD1 (6 bases). Trimming left V 0 bases short and J 7 bases short, with 13 bases between. The CDR3 length is 15 residues. Germline-derived CDR1 and CDR2 are SGDLS and YYNGEE. The CDR3 nucleotides read TGTGCCAGCAGCGTAGAATCAGGGGTTGGTGAAAAACTGTTTTTT. Translating gives CASSVESGVGEKLFF.

In this sample, this clone turned up many times. This chain uses TRBV7-3 with TRBJ2-7, with D possibly TRBD1 on 5 matching bases. Germline V gives CDR1 SGHTA, CDR2 FQGTGA. The CDR3 extends over 14 amino acids. Trimming stripped 1 base from V and 6 bases from J, with 13 bases between. The DNA of the CDR3 is TGTGCCAGCAGCTTAAGTGTGACAGTGGGCGAGCAGTACTTC. It is translated as CASSLSVTVGEQYF.

V and J are TRBV19 and TRBJ1-6; 9 bases line up with TRBD1. The CDR3 totals 14 residues. CDR1 is LNHDA and CDR2 is SQIVND in the germline V gene (reference sequence). The trim removed 10 bases at V and 4 bases at J, leaving 5 bases unmatched. The CDR3 region is CATHGQGYNSPLHF. The CDR3 nucleotides are TGTGCCACCCATGGACAGGGGTATAATTCACCCCTCCACTTT. The full variable domain, in which reference TRBV19 and TRBJ1-6 provide the parts outside the CDR3, is DGGITQSPKYLFRKEGQNVTLSCEQNLNHDAMYWYRQDPGQGLRLIYYSQIVNDFQKGDIAEGYSVSREKKESFPLTVTSAQKNPTAFYLCATHGQGYNSPLHFGNGTRLTVT.